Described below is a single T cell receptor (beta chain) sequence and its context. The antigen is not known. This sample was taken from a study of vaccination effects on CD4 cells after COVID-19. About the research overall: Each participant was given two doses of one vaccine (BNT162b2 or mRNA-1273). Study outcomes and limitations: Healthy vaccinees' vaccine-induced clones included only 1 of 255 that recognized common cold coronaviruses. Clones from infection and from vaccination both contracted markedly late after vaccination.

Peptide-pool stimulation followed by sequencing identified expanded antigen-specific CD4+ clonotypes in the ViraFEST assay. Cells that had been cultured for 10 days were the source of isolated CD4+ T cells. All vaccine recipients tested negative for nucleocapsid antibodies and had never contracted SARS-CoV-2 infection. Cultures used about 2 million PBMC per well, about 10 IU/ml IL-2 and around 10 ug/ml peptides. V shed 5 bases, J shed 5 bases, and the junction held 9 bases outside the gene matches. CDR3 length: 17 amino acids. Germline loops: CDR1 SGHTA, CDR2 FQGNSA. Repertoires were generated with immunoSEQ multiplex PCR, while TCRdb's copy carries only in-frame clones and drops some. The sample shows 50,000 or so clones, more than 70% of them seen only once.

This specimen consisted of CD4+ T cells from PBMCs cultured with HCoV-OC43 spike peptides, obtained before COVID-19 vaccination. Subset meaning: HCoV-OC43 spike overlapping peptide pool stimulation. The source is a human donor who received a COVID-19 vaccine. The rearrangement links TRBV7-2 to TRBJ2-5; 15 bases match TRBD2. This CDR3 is CASSPGLAGGPWETQYF. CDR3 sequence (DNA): TGTGCCAGCAGCCCTGGACTAGCGGGGGGGCCGTGGGAGACCCAGTACTTC.